The 15 T cell receptor beta chains below all came from one sample that was sequenced in a study of T cells in Graves' hyperthyroidism and ophthalmopathy. RNA transcripts yielded amplified TCR beta CDR3 regions. The HTBI set primed first-round TCR CDR3 RT-PCR. MiXCR was run by TCRdb on the multiplex PCR reads, yielding one entry per CDR3 protein. The data contain 500,000 or so distinct CDR3 sequences, roughly 17% of them singletons. The sequencing sample was made of blood. These receptors all stem from a woman younger than 30 with Graves' ophthalmopathy.

This clonotype was seen at least ten times. The chain employs TRBV13 and TRBJ1-1; TRBD1 aligns across 8 bases. This CDR3 is built from 16 residues. Germline CDR1 is PRHDT and CDR2 is FYEKMQ (reference sequence). Trimming removed 5 bases from V and 4 bases from J; junction bases left unmatched: 12. Written as DNA, the CDR3 is TGTGCCAGCAGCCCCGTAGGGGACAGGAAGTCCACTGAAGCTTTCTTT. It encodes CASSPVGDRKSTEAFF.

This clonotype was seen more than once but under ten times. The genes are TRBV6-2 or TRBV6-3 and TRBJ2-7, with 9 bases identical to TRBD2. The CDR3 covers 15 residues. Germline V gene lookup returns CDR1 MNHEY and CDR2 SVGEGT. J gave up 2 bases and V 2 bases, and 4 bases lay outside the gene matches. Here the CDR3 DNA reads TGTGCCAGCAGTTACACGGTAGCGGGGGCCTACGAGCAGTACTTC. Translation gives CASSYTVAGAYEQYF.

This clonotype appeared many times. V gene TRBV18 combines with J gene TRBJ2-3, with a tentative D call TRBD1 (6 bases). Trimming stripped 3 bases from V and 0 bases from J, with 10 bases between. The germline gives CDR1 KGHSH, CDR2 LQKENI. This CDR3 is built from 15 residues. CDR3 amino acids: CASSPSTGSTDTQYF. CDR3 coding DNA: TGTGCCAGCTCACCCTCCACAGGGAGCACAGATACGCAGTATTTT.

This clonotype turned up a few times. The chain employs TRBV4-1 and TRBJ1-1, with TRBD1 matching over 9 bases. V was clipped by 1 base and J by 4 bases; unmatched bases: 7. Germline V gene data show CDR1 as MGHRA and CDR2 as YSYEKL. There are 16 residues in the CDR3. This CDR3 reads CASSQGPGQGVTEAFF. CDR3 DNA: TGCGCCAGCAGCCAAGGACCGGGACAGGGAGTCACTGAAGCTTTCTTT.

This chain connects TRBV4-1 to TRBJ2-3; D is unresolved. The V gene's germline CDR1 is MGHRA and CDR2 YSYEKL. V lost 3 bases to trimming and J lost 2 bases, with 21 bases between them. The CDR3 length is 18 residues. The chain's CDR3 is CASSQTVWRFEITDTQYF. The CDR3 nucleotides read TGCGCCAGCAGCCAGACCGTATGGCGGTTCGAAATCACAGATACGCAGTATTTT.

The chain joins TRBV5-5 to TRBJ2-2; TRBD1 or TRBD2 may be the D gene (5 bases each). With 0 bases removed from V and 4 bases from J, the gap between germline ends came to 13 bases. The germline V gene encodes CDR1 SGHKS and CDR2 YYEKEE (reference sequence). CDR3 size: 16 residues. For the CDR3, the DNA is TGTGCCAGCAGCTTGGGACTAAAGGGGATCACCGGGGAGCTGTTTTTT. As protein: CASSLGLKGITGELFF.

This clonotype has a count of ten or more. This chain links TRBV27 with TRBJ2-7; a weak D match, TRBD1 (6 bases). Germline CDR1 MNHEY, CDR2 SMNVEV (reference sequence). V was shortened by 1 base and J by 6 bases, with 10 bases between the two germline ends. CDR3 length equals 13 residues. CDR3 amino acids: CASSLFKGGEQYF. Here the CDR3 DNA reads TGTGCCAGCAGTTTATTCAAAGGGGGCGAGCAGTACTTC.

This clonotype was seen repeatedly, ten times or more. One junction end does not reproduce the germline sequence, and a read error may be involved. The gene calls are TRBV28 and TRBJ2-7; no reliable D call. The CDR3 is 13 residues long. Germline CDR1 reads MDHEN; CDR2 reads SYDVKM. CDR3 residues: CASRSRISYEQYF. In nucleotides, the CDR3 is TGTGCCAGCAGGTCCAGGATTTCCTACGAGCAGTACTTT.

V is TRBV4-2 and J is TRBJ1-1; D is perhaps TRBD1 (6 bases). CDR3 length: 14 residues. The germline gives CDR1 LGHNA, CDR2 YNFKEQ. Trimming took 1 base from V and 5 from J, leaving 11 bases between them. This chain's CDR3 is CASSQAEGGTEAFF. CDR3 DNA: TGTGCCAGCAGCCAAGCGGAGGGGGGGACTGAAGCTTTCTTT.

This clonotype was found many times. V is TRBV5-5 and J is TRBJ1-1; D is unclear. The CDR3 loop spans 14 amino acids. Germline V gene lookup returns CDR1 SGHKS and CDR2 YYEKEE (reference sequence). The V gene lost 3 bases and the J gene lost 4 bases, with 13 bases spanning the gap. The CDR3, as DNA: TGTGCCAGCAGCTCTCCGCTCCGCGGCACTGAAGCTTTCTTT. Translation: CASSSPLRGTEAFF.

This clonotype has at least ten counts. This chain uses TRBV30 with TRBJ2-7, with D perhaps TRBD2 (5 bases). The CDR3 contains 11 residues. V lost 4 bases and J 2 bases, leaving 6 bases between the germline ends. The germline gives CDR1 GTSNPN, CDR2 SVGIG (reference sequence). CDR3 DNA sequence: TGTGCCTGGATCGGGGCCTACGAGCAGTACTTC. Encoded protein: CAWIGAYEQYF.

This clonotype was found a few times. The chain joins TRBV27 to TRBJ2-1; 10 bases agree with TRBD2. The germline V gene encodes CDR1 MNHEY and CDR2 SMNVEV (reference sequence). The CDR3 loop spans 14 amino acids. V lost 8 bases, J lost 8 bases, and 9 bases stayed unmatched. CDR3 DNA: TGTGCCAGCTCCTGGACTAGCGGCTTAGATGAGCAGTTCTTC. This gives the protein CASSWTSGLDEQFF.

Worth noting for this clonotype: A much larger clone lies one base from this, so it may be a read error. The rearrangement joins TRBV18 to TRBJ1-5, with D possibly being TRBD1 (6 bases). This CDR3 contains 15 residues. Germline V gene lookup returns CDR1 KGHSH and CDR2 LQKENI. In DNA, the CDR3 is TGTGCCGGCTCACCCCCGGGACAAACCAATCAGCCCCAGCATTTT. Translated, it gives CAGSPPGQTNQPQHF.

There are a few counts of this clonotype. This sequence joins TRBV4-2 and TRBJ2-3; tentatively, D is TRBD2 (6 bases). This CDR3 region has 16 residues. The ends were cut back, 0 bases at V and 3 bases at J, with 13 bases in the middle. Germline CDR1 LGHNA, CDR2 YNFKEQ. CDR3 sequence (DNA): TGTGCCAGCAGCCAAGAGGTGCGGGAATGGACAGATACGCAGTATTTT. It specifies CASSQEVREWTDTQYF.

This clonotype was counted a few times. This sequence joins TRBV6-1 and TRBJ2-7, with D possibly being TRBD2 (5 bases). The CDR3 consists of 12 residues. The germline gives CDR1 MNHNS, CDR2 SASEGT. V was pared by 9 bases and J by 5 bases, with 14 bases between. The CDR3 DNA follows: TGTGCCAGTTCCGGGGTCAGCCACGAGCAGTACTTC. Translating it yields CASSGVSHEQYF.